The sequence of this T cell receptor (beta chain) was determined in a study of blood T cell repertoires in COVID-19. Across the whole study: Nucleic acid was either cDNA or gDNA, and it came from T cells, B-cell-depleted T cells, or PBMCs.

The repertoire was sequenced with immunoSEQ multiplex PCR; TCRdb's copy has only in-frame clones and lacks some. The data show some 150,000 clones, roughly 83% seen once. The germline V gene encodes CDR1 MNHEY and CDR2 SMNVEV (reference sequence). The ends were cut back, 5 bases at V and 5 bases at J, with 13 bases in the middle. This CDR3 comprises 13 residues. This clone was detected once. The sequencing sample was made of peripheral blood. This receptor was identified in a woman in her fifties or sixties with COVID-19, enrolled during active disease. This chain joins TRBV27 and TRBJ2-7; maybe TRBD1 (6 bases). This CDR3 reads CASSKQGRHEQYF. The CDR3 coding sequence is TGTGCCAGCAGTAAGCAGGGGCGGCACGAGCAGTACTTC.